The 20 T cell receptor beta chains listed next were all sequenced from one sample in a study of human T cells and chemical hapten exposure. Time point indicated: patch test 2, 6 weeks after DPC sensitization. Treatment reported: therapeutic diphenylcyclopropenone sensitization with weekly scalp DPC. Each CDR3 protein is one row after TCRdb ran MiXCR on the RACE reads. Counted here are approximately 110,000 distinct CDR3 sequences, more than 7% occurring once; the ten biggest clones make up 2.5% to 3.5%. The material sequenced was whole blood, taken in connection with sensitization to the hapten diphenylcyclopropenone (DPC). The receptor set was obtained from a woman between 40 and 55 years old with alopecia areata. Some clones in this sample may be carry-over from other donors' samples.

This clonotype was picked up many times. This rearrangement joins TRBV2 to TRBJ2-3, with 11 bases matching TRBD2. The CDR3 contains 16 residues. CDR1 SNHLY and CDR2 FYNNEI come from the germline V gene. V shed 4 bases, J shed 3 bases, and the junction held 6 bases outside the gene matches. CDR3 residues: CASSGGSGGATDTQYF. Written as DNA, the CDR3 is TGTGCCAGCAGTGGCGGTAGCGGGGGGGCAACAGATACGCAGTATTTT.

In its sample, this clonotype was seen a few times. The chain uses TRBV11-2 and TRBJ2-7; the match to TRBD2 covers 10 bases. In germline, CDR1 is SGHAT, CDR2 FQNNGV. The V and J ends lost 5 bases and 3 bases, in that order; junction bases with no gene match: 13. CDR3 length equals 17 residues. CDR3 amino acids: CASSRGLAREQGYEQYF. The CDR3 bases are TGTGCCAGCAGCAGGGGACTAGCGAGGGAGCAGGGCTACGAGCAGTACTTC.

The chain couples TRBV7-2 to TRBJ2-7, with 11 bases that match TRBD2. CDR3 length equals 16 residues. Germline values: CDR1 SGHTA, CDR2 FQGNSA. The ends lost 1 base at V and 7 bases at J; junction bases unmatched: 9. The CDR3 loop reads CASSLGVAGGIREQYF. CDR3 bases: TGTGCCAGCAGCTTAGGGGTAGCGGGGGGGATCAGAGAGCAGTACTTC. Supplemented by reference TRBV7-2 and TRBJ2-7, the full variable domain reads GAGVSQSPSNKVTEKGKDVELRCDPISGHTALYWYRQSLGQGLEFLIYFQGNSAPDKSGLPSDRFSAERTGGSVSTLTIQRTQQEDSAVYLCASSLGVAGGIREQYFGPGTRLTVT.

The chain uses TRBV4-1 and TRBJ2-4; 8 positions agree with TRBD2. V lost 0 bases to trimming and J lost 2 bases; unmatched junction nucleotides: 6. The CDR3 runs to 17 residues. In germline, CDR1 is MGHRA, CDR2 YSYEKL. The CDR3, as DNA: TGCGCCAGCAGCCAAGATCGGGCTAGCGGGTCCAAAAACATTCAGTACTTC. Encoded protein: CASSQDRASGSKNIQYF.

The chain joins TRBV10-3 to TRBJ1-3; 7 nucleotides align to TRBD1. CDR3 length: 15 amino acids. Germline values: CDR1 ENHRY, CDR2 SYGVKD. With 5 bases clipped from V and 1 base from J, the junction kept 5 bases outside the gene matches. Written as DNA, the CDR3 is TGTGCCATCAGTCCGGGACAGCGTTCTGGAAACACCATATATTTT. Protein sequence: CAISPGQRSGNTIYF.

In its sample, this clonotype was seen many times. The chain combines TRBV5-5 with TRBJ2-7; D perhaps matches TRBD1 (6 bases). There are 14 residues in the CDR3. Germline CDR1 SGHKS, CDR2 YYEKEE (reference sequence). V gave up 0 bases and J gave up 6 bases, with 13 bases separating them. The CDR3 region has the DNA TGTGCCAGCAGCTTGGCGGCAGGGGTAGGCGAGCAGTACTTC. This sequence encodes CASSLAAGVGEQYF.

The DNA of the CDR3 is TGTGCCAGCAGTTTAATCACAAATAGCAATCAGCCCCAGCATTTT. Encoded protein: CASSLITNSNQPQHF. V usage is TRBV27 and J usage is TRBJ1-5; D uncertain. The V and J ends lost 2 bases and 0 bases respectively, with 8 bases between them. Germline-derived CDR1 and CDR2 are MNHEY and SMNVEV (reference sequence). CDR3 size: 15 residues.

As concerns this clonotype: This may arise from a read error, as a much more abundant clone is one base away. The V gene is TRBV20-1, the J gene TRBJ2-3; D gene uncertain. Deletions cut 3 bases from V and 2 bases from J, with 12 bases between. Germline V gene lookup returns CDR1 DFQATT and CDR2 SNEGSKA (reference sequence). This CDR3 contains 14 residues. In DNA form, the CDR3 reads TGCAGTGCTAGGGCCCTTCTGGTCACAGATACGCAGTATTTT. It codes for CSARALLVTDTQYF.

This clonotype was found many times. V is TRBV7-9 and J is TRBJ2-6, with D hard to call. Germline assignment: CDR1 SEHNR and CDR2 FQNEAQ (reference sequence). The CDR3 is 16 residues long. The germline V and J ends were trimmed by 5 bases and 4 bases, with 15 bases remaining between them. The CDR3 protein is CASSPAVGSGANVLTF. Here the CDR3 DNA reads TGTGCCAGCAGCCCAGCAGTGGGGTCCGGGGCCAACGTCCTGACTTTC.

The chain uses TRBV29-1 and TRBJ2-1; the match to TRBD1 covers 7 bases. CDR1 and CDR2 (germline): SQVTM, ANQGSEA. V lost 1 base to trimming and J lost 4 bases; unmatched junction nucleotides: 10. This CDR3 is 16 amino acids long. The CDR3 region is CSVEAPTGLKYNEQFF. CDR3 sequence (DNA): TGCAGCGTTGAAGCCCCGACAGGGCTAAAATACAATGAGCAGTTCTTC.

This clonotype was seen more than once but under ten times. The genes are TRBV9 and TRBJ1-2; D perhaps matches TRBD1 (5 bases). CDR1 SGDLS and CDR2 YYNGEE come from the germline V gene. The length of the CDR3 is 13 residues. V gave up 6 bases and J gave up 1 base, with 10 bases separating them. The CDR3 region is CASTEGDNYGYTF. As DNA, the CDR3 is TGTGCCAGCACCGAAGGGGATAACTATGGCTACACCTTC.

This clonotype was seen at least ten times. The chain links TRBV15 to TRBJ2-5, with D possibly TRBD2 on 6 matching bases. Germline CDR1 is LNHNV and CDR2 is YYDKDF (reference sequence). The V end lost 0 bases, the J end lost 3 bases, and 8 bases lay between the germline ends. The CDR3 consists of 14 residues. CDR3 loop: CATSRDGGKETQYF. The CDR3 bases are TGTGCCACCAGCAGAGATGGAGGGAAAGAGACCCAGTACTTC.

This clonotype was detected a few times. The CDR3 coding sequence is TGCAGTGCTAGCGGGGGAGATGGCTACACCTTC. This sequence encodes CSASGGDGYTF. V gene TRBV20-1 combines with J gene TRBJ1-2; D is perhaps TRBD1 (5 bases). The V end was cut by 3 bases, the J end by 6 bases, with 8 bases between. The CDR3 runs 11 residues. Germline CDR1 is DFQATT and CDR2 is SNEGSKA (reference sequence).

This clonotype has a count of ten or more. The chain carries TRBV20-1 and TRBJ2-4; perhaps TRBD2 as D (5 bases). Looked up from germline, CDR1 is DFQATT and CDR2 is SNEGSKA (reference sequence). CDR3 length: 15 amino acids. V gave up 4 bases and J gave up 2 bases, with 15 bases separating them. Here the CDR3 DNA reads TGCAGTGCTACTATAGCGCTGGGGACCAAAAACATTCAGTACTTC. Encoded protein: CSATIALGTKNIQYF.

This clonotype was detected ten times or more. The chain couples TRBV5-5 to TRBJ2-1; 10 positions agree with TRBD2. With 5 bases clipped from V and 2 bases from J, the junction kept 4 bases outside the gene matches. Per the germline V gene, CDR1 is SGHKS and CDR2 is YYEKEE (reference sequence). The CDR3 sequence is 15 residues long. As DNA, the CDR3 is TGTGCCAGCAGTACCGGGACTAGCGCCTACAATGAGCAGTTCTTC. Its protein product is CASSTGTSAYNEQFF. The full variable domain, completed using reference TRBV5-5 and TRBJ2-1, is DAGVTQSPTHLIKTRGQQVTLRCSPISGHKSVSWYQQVLGQGPQFIFQYYEKEERGRGNFPDRFSARQFPNYSSELNVNALLLGDSALYLCASSTGTSAYNEQFFGPGTRLTVL.

In its sample, this clonotype was seen many times. The chain joins TRBV12-3 or TRBV12-4 to TRBJ1-1; D might be TRBD1 (6 bases). The germline V and J ends were trimmed by 6 bases and 1 base, with 9 bases remaining between them. The CDR3 totals 13 residues. The CDR3 spells CASSVQGNTEAFF. The CDR3 bases are TGTGCCAGCAGCGTACAGGGGAACACTGAAGCTTTCTTT.

A few counts support this clonotype. The J gene is TRBJ2-7, the V gene TRBV6-6; D not certain. Germline V gene data show CDR1 as MNHNY and CDR2 as SVGAGI (reference sequence). Trimming took 0 bases from V and 0 from J, leaving 6 bases between them. The CDR3 consists of 14 residues. CDR3 residues: CASSYSTSSYEQYF. In nucleotides, the CDR3 is TGTGCCAGCAGTTACTCGACGAGCTCCTACGAGCAGTACTTC.

This clonotype showed up many times. V usage is TRBV6-1 and J usage is TRBJ1-5; no definite D call. V was trimmed by 1 base and J by 0 bases, leaving 10 bases between them. CDR1 MNHNS and CDR2 SASEGT come from the germline V gene. The CDR3 is 16 amino acids. The CDR3 region is CASSEGSVYSNQPQHF. CDR3 DNA sequence: TGTGCCAGCAGTGAAGGGTCGGTATATAGCAATCAGCCCCAGCATTTT.

This clonotype occurred a few times. V usage is TRBV24-1 and J usage is TRBJ1-5; D ambiguous. Germline loops: CDR1 KGHDR, CDR2 SFDVKD. The CDR3 consists of 13 residues. V lost 2 bases and J lost 8, with 9 bases in between. The CDR3 DNA sequence: TGTGCCACCAGTGATTACCCAGATAAGCCCCAGCATTTT. Its protein product is CATSDYPDKPQHF.

This clonotype was found many times. The J gene is TRBJ1-5, the V gene TRBV19; the match to TRBD1 covers 8 bases. This CDR3 has 16 residues. Trimming at V came to 2 bases and at J to 6 bases, leaving 9 bases not matched to a gene. In germline, CDR1 is LNHDA, CDR2 SQIVND (reference sequence). Written as DNA, the CDR3 is TGTGCCAGTAGTATATGGCAGGGGGCGTTTGTTCAGCCCCAGCATTTT. Its protein product is CASSIWQGAFVQPQHF.